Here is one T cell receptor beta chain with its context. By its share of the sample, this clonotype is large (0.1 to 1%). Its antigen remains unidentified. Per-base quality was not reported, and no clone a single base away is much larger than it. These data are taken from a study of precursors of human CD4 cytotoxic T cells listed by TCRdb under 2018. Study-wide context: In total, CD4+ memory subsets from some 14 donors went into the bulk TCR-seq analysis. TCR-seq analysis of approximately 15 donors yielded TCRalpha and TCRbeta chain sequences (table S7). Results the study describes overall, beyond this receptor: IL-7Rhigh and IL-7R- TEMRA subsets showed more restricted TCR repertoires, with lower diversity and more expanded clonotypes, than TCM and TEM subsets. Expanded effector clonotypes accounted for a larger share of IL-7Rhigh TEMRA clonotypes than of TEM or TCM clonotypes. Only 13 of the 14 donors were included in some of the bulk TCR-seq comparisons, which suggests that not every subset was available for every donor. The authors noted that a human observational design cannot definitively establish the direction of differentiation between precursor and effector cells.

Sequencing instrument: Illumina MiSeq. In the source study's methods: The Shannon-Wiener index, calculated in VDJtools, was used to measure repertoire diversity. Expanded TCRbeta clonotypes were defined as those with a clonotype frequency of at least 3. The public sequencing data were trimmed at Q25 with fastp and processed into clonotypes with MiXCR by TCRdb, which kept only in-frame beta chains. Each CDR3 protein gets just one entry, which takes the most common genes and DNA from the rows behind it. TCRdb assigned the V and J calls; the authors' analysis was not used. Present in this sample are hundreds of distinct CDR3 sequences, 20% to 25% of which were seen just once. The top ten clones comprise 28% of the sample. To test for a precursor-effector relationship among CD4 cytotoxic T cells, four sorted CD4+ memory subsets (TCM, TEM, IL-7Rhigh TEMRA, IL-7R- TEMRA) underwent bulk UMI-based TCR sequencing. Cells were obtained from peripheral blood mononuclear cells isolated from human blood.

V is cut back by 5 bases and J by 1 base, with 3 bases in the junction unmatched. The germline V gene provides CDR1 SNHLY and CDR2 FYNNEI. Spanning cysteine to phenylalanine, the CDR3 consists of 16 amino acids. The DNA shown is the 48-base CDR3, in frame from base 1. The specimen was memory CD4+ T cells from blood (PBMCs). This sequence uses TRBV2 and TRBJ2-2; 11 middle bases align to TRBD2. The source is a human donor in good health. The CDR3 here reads CASSKTSGVNTGELFF. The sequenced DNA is TGTGCCAGCAGTAAGACTAGCGGGGTGAACACCGGGGAGCTGTTTTTT.